This TCR beta chain was identified during a study of blood T cell repertoires in COVID-19. Study at large: PBMCs, B-cell-depleted T cells, or T cells were the source of the cDNA or gDNA that made up the material.

This clone showed up just a few times. Other DNA sequences in this sample translate to the same CDR3. Assay used: immunoSEQ multiplex PCR; TCRdb lists only in-frame clones, some missing. The data contain about 150,000 clones, 80% to 90% of them seen just once; the ten biggest clones take up more than 3%. The CDR3 loop spans 14 amino acids. Trimming took off 0 bases at V and 2 bases at J, with 8 bases between the two ends. The germline V gene has CDR1 SGHNT and CDR2 YYREEE (reference sequence). Sequenced: peripheral blood. The source of this sequence is a man in his 70s with acute or convalescent COVID-19. This chain connects TRBV5-4 to TRBJ2-5; D call uncertain. In DNA, the CDR3 is TGTGCCAGCAGCTTGGTATCCGGGCAAGAGACCCAGTACTTC. Its protein is CASSLVSGQETQYF.